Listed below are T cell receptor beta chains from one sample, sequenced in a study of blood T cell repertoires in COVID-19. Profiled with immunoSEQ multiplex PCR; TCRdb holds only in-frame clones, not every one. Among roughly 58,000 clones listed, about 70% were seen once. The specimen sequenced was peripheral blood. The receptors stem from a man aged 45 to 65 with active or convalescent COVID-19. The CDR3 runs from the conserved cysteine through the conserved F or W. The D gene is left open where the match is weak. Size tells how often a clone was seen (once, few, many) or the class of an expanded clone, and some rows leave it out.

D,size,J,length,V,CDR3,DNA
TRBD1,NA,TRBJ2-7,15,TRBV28,CASSPPTGLAYEQYF,TGTGCCAGCAGTCCCCCGACAGGGTTGGCTTACGAGCAGTACTTC
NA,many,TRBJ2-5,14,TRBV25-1,CASSERTNQETQYF,TGTGCCAGCAGTGAACGGACTAATCAAGAGACCCAGTACTTC
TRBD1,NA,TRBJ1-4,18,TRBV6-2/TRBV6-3,CASSPTRDSVIRSVTLFF,TGTGCCAGCAGTCCGACCCGGGACAGCGTGATTCGCAGCGTCACACTGTTTTTT
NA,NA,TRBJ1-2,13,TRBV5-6,CASSSDSPYGYTF,TGTGCCAGCAGTTCCGACAGCCCCTATGGCTACACCTTC
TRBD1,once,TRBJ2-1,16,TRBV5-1,CASGPGQGGSYNEQFF,TGCGCCAGCGGCCCGGGACAGGGAGGCTCCTACAATGAGCAGTTCTTC
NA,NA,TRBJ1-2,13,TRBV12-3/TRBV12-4,CASSVVGGWGYTF,TGTGCCAGCAGCGTGGTTGGGGGCTGGGGCTACACCTTC
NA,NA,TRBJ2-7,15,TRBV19,CASSIDLAAEGEQYF,TGTGCCAGTAGTATAGATCTGGCAGCGGAAGGGGAGCAGTACTTC
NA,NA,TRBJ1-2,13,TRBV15,CATSRVPVHGYTF,TGTGCCACCAGCAGAGTCCCCGTCCATGGCTACACCTTC
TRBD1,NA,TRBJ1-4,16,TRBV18,CASSPDAGGRGEKLFF,TGTGCCAGCTCACCCGACGCAGGGGGCCGCGGGGAAAAACTGTTTTTT
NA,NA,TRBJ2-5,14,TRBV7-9,CASSPGLSAETQYF,TGTGCCAGCAGCCCCGGACTATCTGCGGAGACCCAGTACTTC
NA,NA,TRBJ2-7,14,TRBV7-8,CASSIGLTAYEQYF,TGTGCCAGCAGCATCGGACTTACCGCCTACGAGCAGTACTTC
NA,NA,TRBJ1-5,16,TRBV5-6,CASSLDGGGPNQPQHF,TGTGCCAGCAGCTTGGATGGGGGAGGCCCTAATCAGCCCCAGCATTTT
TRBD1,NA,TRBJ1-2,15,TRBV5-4,CASSLDHRDRVGYTF,TGTGCCAGCAGCTTGGATCATCGGGACAGGGTTGGCTACACCTTC
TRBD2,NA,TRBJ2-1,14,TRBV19,CASSTSGGYNEQFF,TGTGCCAGTAGTACTAGCGGGGGTTACAATGAGCAGTTCTTC